The T cell receptor beta chain under discussion was sequenced for a study of T cell changes during pregnancy in multiple sclerosis. TCRdb keeps only in-frame clones here, not all; method: immunoSEQ multiplex PCR. Of more than 55,000 clones listed, just over 90% are singletons. Sequencing was performed on peripheral blood, taken in the second trimester of pregnancy. The TCR sequence derives from a female donor with multiple sclerosis, enrolled in a pregnancy study.

The CDR3 loop is CASMRTGTSYEQYF. The DNA for the CDR3 is TGTGCCAGCATGCGGACAGGGACCTCCTACGAGCAGTACTTC. The chain joins TRBV2 to TRBJ2-7; 8 nucleotides match TRBD1. The CDR3 has 14 amino acids. The ends lost 7 bases at V and 0 bases at J; junction bases unmatched: 5. The germline CDR1 and CDR2 sequences are SNHLY and FYNNEI. Based on the CDR3 plus reference TRBV2 and TRBJ2-7, the full variable domain is EPEVTQTPSHQVTQMGQEVILRCVPISNHLYFYWYRQILGQKVEFLVSFYNNEISEKSEIFDDQFSVERPDGSNFTLKIRSTKLEDSAMYFCASMRTGTSYEQYFGPGTRLTVT.